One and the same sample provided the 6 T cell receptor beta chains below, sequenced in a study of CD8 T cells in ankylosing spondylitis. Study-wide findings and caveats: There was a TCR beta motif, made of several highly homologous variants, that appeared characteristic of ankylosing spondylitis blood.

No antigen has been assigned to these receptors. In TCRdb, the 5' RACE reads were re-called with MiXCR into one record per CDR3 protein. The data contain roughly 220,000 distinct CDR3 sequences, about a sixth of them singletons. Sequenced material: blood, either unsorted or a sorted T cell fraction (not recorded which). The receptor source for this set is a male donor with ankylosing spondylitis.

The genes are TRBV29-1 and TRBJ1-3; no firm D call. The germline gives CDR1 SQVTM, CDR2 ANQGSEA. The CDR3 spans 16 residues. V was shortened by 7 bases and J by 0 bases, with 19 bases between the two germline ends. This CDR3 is CSATDPAGVSGNTIYF. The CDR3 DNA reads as TGCAGCGCCACAGACCCGGCCGGGGTCTCTGGAAACACCATATATTTT.

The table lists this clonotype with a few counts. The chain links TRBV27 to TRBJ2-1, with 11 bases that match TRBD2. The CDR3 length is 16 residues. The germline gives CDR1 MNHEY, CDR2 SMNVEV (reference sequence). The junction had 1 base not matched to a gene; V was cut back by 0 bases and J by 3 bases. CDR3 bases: TGTGCCAGCAGTTTATCCGGACTAGCGGGCTACAATGAGCAGTTCTTC. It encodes CASSLSGLAGYNEQFF.

Written as DNA, the CDR3 is TGTGCCAGCAGTTGGGAGCGGAGCACTGAAGCTTTCTTT. Amino acid sequence: CASSWERSTEAFF. This chain connects TRBV27 to TRBJ1-1; no reliable D call. CDR1 MNHEY and CDR2 SMNVEV come from the germline V gene (reference sequence). The CDR3 totals 13 residues. Between the trimmed V and J ends, which lost 4 bases and 4 bases, there was a span of 10 bases.

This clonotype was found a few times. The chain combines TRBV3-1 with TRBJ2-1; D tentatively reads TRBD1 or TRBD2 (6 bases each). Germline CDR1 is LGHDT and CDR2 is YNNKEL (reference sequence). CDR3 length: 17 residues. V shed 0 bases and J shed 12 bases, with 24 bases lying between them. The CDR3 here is CASSQDLYEGGPLGQFF. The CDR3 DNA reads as TGTGCCAGCAGCCAAGATCTGTACGAGGGGGGCCCCCTTGGGCAGTTCTTC.

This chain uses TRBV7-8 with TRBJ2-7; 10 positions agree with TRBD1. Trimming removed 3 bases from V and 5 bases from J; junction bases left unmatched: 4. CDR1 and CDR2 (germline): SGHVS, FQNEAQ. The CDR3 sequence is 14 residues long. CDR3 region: CASSLGQGYHEQYF. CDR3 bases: TGTGCCAGCAGCTTGGGACAGGGGTACCACGAGCAGTACTTC.

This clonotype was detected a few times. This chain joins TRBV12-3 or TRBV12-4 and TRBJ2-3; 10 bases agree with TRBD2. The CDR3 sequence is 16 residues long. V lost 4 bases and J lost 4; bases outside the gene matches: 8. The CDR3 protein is CASSSIGTSVSDTQYF. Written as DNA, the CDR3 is TGTGCCAGCAGTTCTATCGGGACTAGCGTCTCAGATACGCAGTATTTT.